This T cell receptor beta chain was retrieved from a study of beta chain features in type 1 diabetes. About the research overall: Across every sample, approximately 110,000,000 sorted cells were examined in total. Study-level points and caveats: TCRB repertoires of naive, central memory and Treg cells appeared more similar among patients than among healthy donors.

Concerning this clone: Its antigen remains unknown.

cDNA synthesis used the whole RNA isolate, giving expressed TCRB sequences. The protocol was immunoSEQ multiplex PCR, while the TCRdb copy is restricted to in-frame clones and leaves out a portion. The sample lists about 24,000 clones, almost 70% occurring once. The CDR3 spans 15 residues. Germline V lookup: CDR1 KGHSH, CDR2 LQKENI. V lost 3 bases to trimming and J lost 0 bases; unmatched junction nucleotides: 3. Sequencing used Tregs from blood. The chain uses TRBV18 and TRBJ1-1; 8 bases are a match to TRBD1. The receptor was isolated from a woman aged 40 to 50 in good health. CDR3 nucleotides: TGTGCCAGCTCACCCCGACAGGGGATGAACACTGAAGCTTTCTTT. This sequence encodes CASSPRQGMNTEAFF.